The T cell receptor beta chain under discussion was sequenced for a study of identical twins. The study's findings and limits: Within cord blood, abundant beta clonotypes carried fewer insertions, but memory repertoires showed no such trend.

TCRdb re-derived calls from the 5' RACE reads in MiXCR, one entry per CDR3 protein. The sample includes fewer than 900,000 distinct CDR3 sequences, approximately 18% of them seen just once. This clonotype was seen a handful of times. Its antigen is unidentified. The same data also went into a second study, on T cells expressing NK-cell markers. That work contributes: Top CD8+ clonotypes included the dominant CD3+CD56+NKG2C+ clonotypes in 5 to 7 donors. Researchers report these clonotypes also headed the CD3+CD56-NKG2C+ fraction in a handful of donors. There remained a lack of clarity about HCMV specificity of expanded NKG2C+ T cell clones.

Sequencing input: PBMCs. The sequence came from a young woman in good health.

CDR3 sequence: CASSLLLGGLAGADDTQYF. In DNA, the CDR3 is TGTGCCAGCAGCTTATTGTTGGGGGGACTAGCGGGAGCAGATGATACGCAGTATTTT. This chain joins TRBV11-2 and TRBJ2-3, with 14 bases aligning to TRBD2. The CDR3 has 19 amino acids. Germline lookup yields CDR1 SGHAT and CDR2 FQNNGV. The V and J ends lost 2 bases and 6 bases, in that order; junction bases with no gene match: 13.